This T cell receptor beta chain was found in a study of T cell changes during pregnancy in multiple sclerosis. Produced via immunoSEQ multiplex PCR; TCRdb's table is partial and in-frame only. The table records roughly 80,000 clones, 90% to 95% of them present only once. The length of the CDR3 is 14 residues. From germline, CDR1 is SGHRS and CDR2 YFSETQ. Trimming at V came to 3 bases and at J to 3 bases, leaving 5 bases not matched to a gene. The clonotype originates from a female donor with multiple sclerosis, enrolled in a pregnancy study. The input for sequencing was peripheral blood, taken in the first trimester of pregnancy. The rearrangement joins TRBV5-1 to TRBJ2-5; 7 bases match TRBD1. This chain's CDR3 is CASSWGTAEETQYF. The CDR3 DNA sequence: TGCGCCAGCAGCTGGGGGACAGCCGAAGAGACCCAGTACTTC. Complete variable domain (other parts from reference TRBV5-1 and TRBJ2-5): KAGVTQTPRYLIKTRGQQVTLSCSPISGHRSVSWYQQTPGQGLQFLFEYFSETQRNKGNFPGRFSGRQFSNSRSEMNVSTLELGDSALYLCASSWGTAEETQYFGPGTRLLVL.